The 13 T cell receptor beta chains listed next were all sequenced from one sample in a study of T cells in Graves' hyperthyroidism and ophthalmopathy. TCR beta CDR3 region amplification was performed from RNA transcripts. The HTBI primer set served for first-round RT-PCR of the TCR CDR3. TCRdb re-derived calls from the multiplex PCR reads in MiXCR, one entry per CDR3 protein. The data contain 450,000 to 600,000 distinct CDR3 sequences, around 15% of them singletons. The sample taken for sequencing was blood. The receptors stem from a woman in her thirties or forties with Graves' hyperthyroidism.

This clonotype was seen many times. The V gene is TRBV28, the J gene TRBJ1-3; D is perhaps TRBD1 (5 bases). The ends were cut back, 8 bases at V and 3 bases at J, with 11 bases in the middle. Per the germline V gene, CDR1 is MDHEN and CDR2 is SYDVKM. The CDR3 spans 13 residues. The DNA of the CDR3 is TGTGCCAGCCTGTCAGGGTTTGGAAACACCATATATTTT. Amino acids: CASLSGFGNTIYF.

This clonotype was observed many times. The V call is TRBV3-1, the J call TRBJ2-2, with D possibly TRBD2 on 6 matching bases. Germline-derived CDR1 and CDR2 are LGHDT and YNNKEL (reference sequence). The CDR3 is made up of 16 amino acids. The V end was cut by 2 bases, the J end by 4 bases, with 14 bases between. CDR3 region: CASSQRDGRSTGELFF. The CDR3 nucleotides are TGTGCCAGCAGCCAACGTGACGGGAGATCCACCGGGGAGCTGTTTTTT. The whole variable domain, remainder taken from reference TRBV3-1 and TRBJ2-2, is DTAVSQTPKYLVTQMGNDKSIKCEQNLGHDTMYWYKQDSKKFLKIMFSYNNKELIINETVPNRFSPKSPDKAHLNLHINSLELGDSAVYFCASSQRDGRSTGELFFGEGSRLTVL.

In this sample, this clonotype turned up many times. V gene TRBV2 combines with J gene TRBJ1-5; D remains unclear. This CDR3 region has 13 residues. In germline, CDR1 is SNHLY, CDR2 FYNNEI. Trimming took off 5 bases at V and 7 bases at J, with 12 bases between the two ends. The CDR3 reads CASSFGNRQPQHF. For the CDR3, the DNA is TGTGCCAGCAGTTTTGGGAACCGACAGCCCCAGCATTTT.

This clonotype was seen many times. The rearrangement links TRBV27 to TRBJ1-6; 9 bases match TRBD1. J lost 10 bases, V lost 2 bases, and 15 bases had no gene match. The CDR3 length is 18 residues. The V gene's germline CDR1 is MNHEY and CDR2 SMNVEV (reference sequence). CDR3 nucleotides: TGTGCCAGCAGTTTACAGCCGGGACAGGGTTCCCAACCGTCACCCCTCCACTTT. Its protein product is CASSLQPGQGSQPSPLHF.

The chain joins TRBV12-3 or TRBV12-4 to TRBJ1-2; D ambiguous. CDR3 size: 12 residues. V lost 7 bases to trimming and J lost 2 bases, with 8 bases between them. This CDR3 is CASTPGNYGYTF. CDR3 nucleotides: TGTGCCAGCACCCCGGGGAACTATGGCTACACCTTC.

This clonotype has a count of ten or more. The CDR3 region is CSARDLAVRLPLHF. In nucleotides, the CDR3 is TGCAGTGCTAGAGATTTGGCAGTGAGGTTACCCCTCCACTTT. This rearrangement joins TRBV20-1 to TRBJ1-6, with D hard to call. With 0 bases removed from V and 12 bases from J, the gap between germline ends came to 15 bases. This CDR3 comprises 14 residues. Germline values: CDR1 DFQATT, CDR2 SNEGSKA (reference sequence).

About this clonotype itself: A read error may be the cause here, since a much bigger clone is one base away. The genes are TRBV11-2 and TRBJ2-1; TRBD2 agrees at 11 bases. J gave up 1 base and V 6 bases, and 2 bases lay outside the gene matches. The CDR3 runs to 15 residues. Germline V gene lookup returns CDR1 SGHAT and CDR2 FQNNGV. In DNA form, the CDR3 reads TGTGCCAGCAGGGCTAGCGGGAGGTCCTACAATGAGCAGTTCTTC. This encodes CASRASGRSYNEQFF.

This clonotype has ten or more counts. The chain couples TRBV28 to TRBJ2-3; D unclear. Per germline, CDR1 MDHEN and CDR2 SYDVKM. CDR3 size: 12 residues. V lost 6 bases to trimming and J lost 4 bases, with 8 bases between them. This CDR3 is CASSRASDTQYF. CDR3 DNA: TGTGCCAGCAGCCGCGCGTCAGATACGCAGTATTTT.

Turning to this clonotype: This may be a read error, as it is one base from a much larger clone. The V and J genes are TRBV7-9 and TRBJ2-7; possibly TRBD2 for D (6 bases). This CDR3 is built from 17 residues. Germline CDR1 reads SEHNR; CDR2 reads FQNEAQ (reference sequence). V lost 1 base and J lost 2, with 18 bases in between. The CDR3 loop reads CASSLDGSVAVPYEQYF. The CDR3 bases are TGTGCCAGCAGCTTAGACGGATCGGTAGCGGTCCCCTACGAGCAGTACTTC.

This clonotype was counted many times. This rearrangement joins TRBV18 to TRBJ2-5, with TRBD2 identical over 7 bases. This CDR3 is built from 16 residues. V shed 4 bases and J 6 bases; nucleotides not matched to a gene: 14. Germline CDR1 and CDR2: KGHSH and LQKENI. Written as DNA, the CDR3 is TGTGCCAGCTCACTCGGACTAGAGCGTGTATTTAAGACCCAGTACTTC. Translation: CASSLGLERVFKTQYF.

By sample share, this clonotype is medium-sized. The rearrangement joins TRBV7-8 to TRBJ1-5; a weak D match, TRBD1 (5 bases). CDR3 length equals 16 residues. Germline V gene data show CDR1 as SGHVS and CDR2 as FQNEAQ. Trimming shortened V by 0 bases and J by 7 bases, and 16 bases separated the two germline ends. The CDR3 bases are TGTGCCAGCAGCTTAGCCGAAGGGGCCGCAGGCCAGCCCCAGCATTTT. Translated: CASSLAEGAAGQPQHF.

In this sample, this clonotype turned up many times. This chain joins TRBV5-1 and TRBJ2-1, with TRBD2 matching over 16 bases. Unmatched junction bases numbered 12, after V lost 3 bases and J lost 6 bases. This CDR3 has 19 amino acids. The germline CDR1 and CDR2 sequences are SGHRS and YFSETQ. Here the CDR3 DNA reads TGCGCCAGCAGCTCCAGCGTCGGGACTAGCGGGAGGGGTGGCAATGAGCAGTTCTTC. Amino acids: CASSSSVGTSGRGGNEQFF.

Remarks on this clonotype: A single base separates this from a much larger clone, so it may be a read error. J is TRBJ2-7 and V is TRBV2, with 8 bases aligning to TRBD2. The ends lost 6 bases at V and 5 bases at J; junction bases unmatched: 15. Germline CDR1 reads SNHLY; CDR2 reads FYNNEI. The CDR3 length is 16 residues. The CDR3 region is CASRDPPAGVLNEQYF. In nucleotides, the CDR3 is TGTGCCAGCAGAGATCCTCCAGCGGGAGTTTTGAACGAGCAGTACTTC.